This T cell receptor (beta chain) was documented in a study of blood T cells in healthy people across ages. Study-wide results and caveats: Unknown donor CMV status possibly confounded expanded clonotype changes.

Through a sample-barcoded 5' primer and a J-beta primer mix, a second PCR was run for about 6 to 11 cycles. Every single cDNA molecule received a tag from a template-switch adaptor with 12 random nucleotides. TCRdb reprocessed the 5' RACE reads with MiXCR, giving one entry per CDR3 protein. The profile shows fewer than 800,000 distinct CDR3 sequences, 25% of them singletons. PBMCs numbering at least 6 million were isolated per sample. This CDR3 region has 16 residues. Germline assignment: CDR1 SGDLS and CDR2 YYNGEE. Trimming removed 1 base from V and 4 bases from J; junction bases left unmatched: 8. This clonotype was seen only once. Its antigen is still unknown. These same data were also listed under a study on T cells of mothers and their children. That work states: In each mother, TCR beta CDR3 reads exceeded 10 million; in each child, they numbered a few million.

The genes are TRBV9 and TRBJ2-1; 7 bases line up with TRBD1. Sequencing was performed on blood. This TCR came from a boy younger than 18 in good health. The CDR3 is CASSVHRDRPYNEQFF. CDR3 sequence (DNA): TGTGCCAGCAGCGTACACCGGGACAGACCGTACAATGAGCAGTTCTTC.